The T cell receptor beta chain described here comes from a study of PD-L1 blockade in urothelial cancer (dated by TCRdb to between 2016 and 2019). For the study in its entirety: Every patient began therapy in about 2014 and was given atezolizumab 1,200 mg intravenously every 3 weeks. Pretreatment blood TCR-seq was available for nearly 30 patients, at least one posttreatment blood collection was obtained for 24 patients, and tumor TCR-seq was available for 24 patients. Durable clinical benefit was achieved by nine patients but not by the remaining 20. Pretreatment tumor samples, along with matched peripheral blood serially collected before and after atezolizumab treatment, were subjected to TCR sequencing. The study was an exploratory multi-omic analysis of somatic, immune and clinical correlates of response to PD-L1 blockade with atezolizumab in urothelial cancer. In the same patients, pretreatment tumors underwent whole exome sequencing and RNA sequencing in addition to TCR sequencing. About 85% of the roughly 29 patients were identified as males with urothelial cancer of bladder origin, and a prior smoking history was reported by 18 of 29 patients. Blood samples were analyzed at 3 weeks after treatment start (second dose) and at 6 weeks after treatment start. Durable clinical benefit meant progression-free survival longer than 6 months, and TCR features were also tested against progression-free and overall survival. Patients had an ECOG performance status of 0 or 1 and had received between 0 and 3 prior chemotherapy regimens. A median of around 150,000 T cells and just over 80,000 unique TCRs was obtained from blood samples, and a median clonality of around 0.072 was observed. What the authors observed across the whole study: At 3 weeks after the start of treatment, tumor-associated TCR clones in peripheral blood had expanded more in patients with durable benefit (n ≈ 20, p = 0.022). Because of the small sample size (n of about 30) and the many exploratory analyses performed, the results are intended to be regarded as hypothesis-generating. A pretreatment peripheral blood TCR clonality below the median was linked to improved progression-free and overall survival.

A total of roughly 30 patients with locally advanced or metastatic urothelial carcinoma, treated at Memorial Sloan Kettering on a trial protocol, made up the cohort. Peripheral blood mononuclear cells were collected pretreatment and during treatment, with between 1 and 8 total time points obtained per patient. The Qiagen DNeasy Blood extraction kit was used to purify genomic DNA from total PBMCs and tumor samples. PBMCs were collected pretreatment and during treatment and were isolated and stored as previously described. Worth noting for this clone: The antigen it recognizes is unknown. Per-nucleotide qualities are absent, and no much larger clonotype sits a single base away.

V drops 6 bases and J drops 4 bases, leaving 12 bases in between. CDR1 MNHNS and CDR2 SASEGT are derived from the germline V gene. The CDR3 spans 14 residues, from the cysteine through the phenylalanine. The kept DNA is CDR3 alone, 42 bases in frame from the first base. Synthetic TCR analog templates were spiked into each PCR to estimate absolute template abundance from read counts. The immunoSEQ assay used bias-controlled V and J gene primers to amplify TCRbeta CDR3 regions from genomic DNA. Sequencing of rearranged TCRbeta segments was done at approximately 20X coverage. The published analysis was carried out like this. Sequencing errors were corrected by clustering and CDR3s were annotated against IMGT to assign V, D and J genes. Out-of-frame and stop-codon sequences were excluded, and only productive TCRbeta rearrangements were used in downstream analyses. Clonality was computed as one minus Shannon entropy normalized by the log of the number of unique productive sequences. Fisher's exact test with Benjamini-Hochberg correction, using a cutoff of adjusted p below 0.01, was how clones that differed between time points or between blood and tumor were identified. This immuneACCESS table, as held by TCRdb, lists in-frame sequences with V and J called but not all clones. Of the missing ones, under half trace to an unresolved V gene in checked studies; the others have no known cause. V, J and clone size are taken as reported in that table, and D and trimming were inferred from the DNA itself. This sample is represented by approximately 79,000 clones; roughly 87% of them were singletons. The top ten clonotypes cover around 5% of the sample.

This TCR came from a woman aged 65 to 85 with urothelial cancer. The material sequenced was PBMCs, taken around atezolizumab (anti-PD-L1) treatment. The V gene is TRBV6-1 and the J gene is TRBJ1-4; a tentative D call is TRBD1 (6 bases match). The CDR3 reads CASRVGQNNEKLFF. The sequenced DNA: TGTGCCAGCAGGGTTGGACAGAATAATGAAAAACTGTTTTTT.